These 15 T cell receptor beta chains originate from one sample sequenced in a study of cytomegalovirus exposure and HLA in healthy donors. Use of 60 Vbeta and 13 Jbeta primers characterized the PCR. Sequencing used immunoSEQ multiplex PCR; TCRdb keeps in-frame clones, though not all of them. The repertoire holds about 130,000 clones, with more than 80% as singletons. Sequenced: PBMCs. These receptors came from a man between 25 and 39 years old in good health and CMV-seropositive.

The rearrangement uses TRBV5-1 and TRBJ2-6; perhaps TRBD1 as D (6 bases). V was trimmed by 3 bases and J by 0 bases, leaving 13 bases between them. This CDR3 is built from 17 residues. The germline CDR1 and CDR2 sequences are SGHRS and YFSETQ. The DNA for the CDR3 is TGCGCCAGCAGCTGGCAGGGGCTTTTCTCTGGGGCCAACGTCCTGACTTTC. Protein sequence: CASSWQGLFSGANVLTF.

The sample holds one count of this clone. The chain employs TRBV18 and TRBJ1-2; no clear D. V lost 3 bases and J lost 2, with 13 bases in between. Germline CDR1 KGHSH, CDR2 LQKENI. This CDR3 is 15 amino acids long. CDR3 loop: CASSPPSRPNYGYTF. The CDR3 nucleotides are TGTGCCAGCTCACCTCCTTCGAGGCCAAACTATGGCTACACCTTC.

The V call is TRBV18, the J call TRBJ2-1; D perhaps matches TRBD2 (6 bases). The V end lost 4 bases, the J end lost 6 bases, and 16 bases lay between the germline ends. Germline lookup yields CDR1 KGHSH and CDR2 LQKENI. The CDR3 consists of 15 residues. CDR3 coding DNA: TGTGCCAGCTCACTGGCCGGGACTCTTCTCAATGAGCAGTTCTTC. Residues: CASSLAGTLLNEQFF.

This chain connects TRBV27 to TRBJ1-2; 8 positions agree with TRBD1. This CDR3 comprises 14 residues. V was clipped by 4 bases and J by 1 base; unmatched bases: 2. Germline CDR1 MNHEY, CDR2 SMNVEV (reference sequence). This chain's CDR3 is CASSYRGSNYGYTF. Written as DNA, the CDR3 is TGTGCCAGCAGTTACAGGGGGAGTAACTATGGCTACACCTTC.

The chain carries TRBV5-4 and TRBJ2-5, with 11 bases identical to TRBD2. In germline, CDR1 is SGHNT, CDR2 YYREEE (reference sequence). V lost 0 bases and J lost 5; bases outside the gene matches: 3. The CDR3 loop spans 15 amino acids. CDR3 amino acids: CASSLEPSGGETQYF. The CDR3 bases are TGTGCCAGCAGCTTGGAACCTAGCGGGGGGGAGACCCAGTACTTC.

The chain couples TRBV5-4 to TRBJ2-1; 10 bases fit TRBD1. The CDR3 contains 16 residues. The junction had 8 bases not matched to a gene; V was cut back by 4 bases and J by 4 bases. Germline CDR1 and CDR2: SGHNT and YYREEE (reference sequence). The CDR3 bases are TGTGCCAGCAGCACCCGGACAGGGGGAGGTTACAATGAGCAGTTCTTC. It encodes CASSTRTGGGYNEQFF. Filled out from reference TRBV5-4 and TRBJ2-1, the complete variable domain reads ETGVTQSPTHLIKTRGQQVTLRCSSQSGHNTVSWYQQALGQGPQFIFQYYREEENGRGNFPPRFSGLQFPNYSSELNVNALELDDSALYLCASSTRTGGGYNEQFFGPGTRLTVL.

The gene calls are TRBV5-6 and TRBJ1-1; 7 bases line up with TRBD1. V was clipped by 0 bases and J by 3 bases; unmatched bases: 8. CDR1 is SGHDT and CDR2 is YYEEEE in the germline V gene. CDR3 length: 16 amino acids. In nucleotides, the CDR3 is TGTGCCAGCAGCTTGGAGGGGGCGAATCTCCACACTGAAGCTTTCTTT. As protein: CASSLEGANLHTEAFF.

The J gene is TRBJ2-7, the V gene TRBV2; D perhaps matches TRBD2 (6 bases). V was clipped by 5 bases and J by 3 bases, with 8 bases between them. CDR1 is SNHLY and CDR2 is FYNNEI in the germline V gene. The length of the CDR3 is 12 residues. This chain's CDR3 is CASSSGDYEQYF. The CDR3 nucleotides are TGTGCCAGCAGTTCGGGGGACTACGAGCAGTACTTC. The full variable domain, in which reference TRBV2 and TRBJ2-7 provide the parts outside the CDR3, is EPEVTQTPSHQVTQMGQEVILRCVPISNHLYFYWYRQILGQKVEFLVSFYNNEISEKSEIFDDQFSVERPDGSNFTLKIRSTKLEDSAMYFCASSSGDYEQYFGPGTRLTVT.

The chain uses TRBV5-5 and TRBJ2-3; D perhaps matches TRBD1 (5 bases). There are 13 residues in the CDR3. CDR1 and CDR2 (germline): SGHKS, YYEKEE (reference sequence). Trimming removed 0 bases at V and 6 bases at J, with 8 bases between. CDR3 in DNA: TGTGCCAGCAGCTTGGAATGGGGCGATACGCAGTATTTT. This gives the protein CASSLEWGDTQYF.

The gene calls are TRBV27 and TRBJ2-3, with a possible D match to TRBD1 (6 bases). The CDR3 is made up of 16 amino acids. Germline V gene lookup returns CDR1 MNHEY and CDR2 SMNVEV (reference sequence). V was shortened by 6 bases and J by 4 bases, with 20 bases between the two germline ends. CDR3 residues: CASSQKGHPPADTQYF. DNA of the CDR3: TGTGCCAGCAGCCAAAAGGGACATCCCCCGGCAGATACGCAGTATTTT.

The J gene is TRBJ1-6, the V gene TRBV19; 7 bases fit TRBD1. The CDR3 is made up of 16 amino acids. V dropped 7 bases and J dropped 0; count of bases not matched to a gene: 6. CDR1 and CDR2 from the germline V gene are LNHDA and SQIVND (reference sequence). CDR3 coding DNA: TGTGCCAGTACAAAGACAGGGAGCTCCTATAATTCACCCCTCCACTTT. Translation gives CASTKTGSSYNSPLHF.

In this sample, this clone turned up a few times. The rearrangement joins TRBV7-6 to TRBJ1-3; TRBD1 is a possible D gene (5 bases). V was pared by 4 bases and J by 4 bases, with 17 bases between. The germline V gene encodes CDR1 SGHVS and CDR2 FNYEAQ. This CDR3 is built from 16 residues. CDR3 DNA: TGTGCCAGCAGCTCCAGTACGCAGGGTTCCGGAAACACCATATATTTT. Translation gives CASSSSTQGSGNTIYF.

This clone was counted between two and nine times. CDR3 sequence: CASSLETGVNEQFF. The CDR3 bases are TGCGCCAGCAGCTTGGAGACAGGGGTCAATGAGCAGTTCTTC. The J gene is TRBJ2-1, the V gene TRBV5-1, with 8 bases fitting TRBD1. The ends lost 0 bases at V and 6 bases at J; junction bases unmatched: 2. The germline gives CDR1 SGHRS, CDR2 YFSETQ. This CDR3 comprises 14 residues.

The rearrangement links TRBV6-6 to TRBJ2-5, with TRBD2 matching over 10 bases. Germline CDR1 and CDR2: MNHNY and SVGAGI (reference sequence). The J segment lost 1 base and the V segment lost 6 bases, leaving 5 bases of the junction unmatched. The CDR3 is 15 amino acids. The CDR3 region is CASSLTSGAQETQYF. The CDR3 nucleotides are TGTGCCAGCAGCCTTACTAGCGGGGCCCAAGAGACCCAGTACTTC.

The chain combines TRBV18 with TRBJ1-1; unclear D gene. Germline CDR1 is KGHSH and CDR2 is LQKENI. This CDR3 comprises 13 residues. V was clipped by 2 bases and J by 3 bases, with 7 bases between them. The DNA for the CDR3 is TGTGCCAGCTCACCAGTTGTAGACACTGAAGCTTTCTTT. This sequence encodes CASSPVVDTEAFF. The entire variable domain, with the rest obtained from reference TRBV18 and TRBJ1-1, is as follows: NAGVMQNPRHLVRRRGQEARLRCSPMKGHSHVYWYRQLPEEGLKFMVYLQKENIIDESGMPKERFSAEFPKEGPSILRIQQVVRGDSAAYFCASSPVVDTEAFFGQGTRLTVV.